Listed here is a single TCR beta chain. This specimen comes from a study of blood T cell repertoires in COVID-19. Study-level information: Acute-phase and convalescent COVID-19 samples originated in the United States, Italy and Spain.

Trimming took 6 bases from V and 5 from J; bases not matched to a gene: 6. CDR1 and CDR2 from the germline V gene are LGHDT and YNNKEL (reference sequence). This CDR3 has 15 residues. Libraries were prepared by immunoSEQ multiplex PCR; TCRdb keeps only in-frame clonotypes and omits some of them. The sample lists under 450,000 clones; over 75% were seen once. Enrollees, about 18 to 89 years old, lived in some 24 US areas. Among Cohort 3 donors, those recovered had two negative PCRs, clearance, or symptom resolution. Sequenced sample: PBMCs or T cells enriched from blood (not recorded which). V is TRBV3-1 (or the pseudogene TRBV3-2) and J is TRBJ2-4; 11 nucleotides match TRBD2. The sequence came from a man aged 25-45 years who had recovered from COVID-19. DNA for the CDR3: TGTGCCAGCAGTTCGACTAGCGGGGCCCAAAACATTCAGTACTTC. Translated: CASSSTSGAQNIQYF.